Given below is one TCR beta chain in context. The method was immunoSEQ multiplex PCR; TCRdb's version includes in-frame clones alone and lacks a portion of them. Counted here are roughly 14,000 clones, approximately 30% occurring once; the ten biggest clones make up about 1.9%. This entry comes from a study of graft-versus-host responses after intestinal transplantation. The overall study: In this cohort, recipients had multivisceral, liver-intestinal, or isolated intestinal transplants. All recipients got anti-thymocyte globulin induction, then tacrolimus and steroids for 2 to 4 years.

The plating included around 200,000 irradiated, violet-dye-labeled stimulator cells together with around 200,000 CFSE-labeled responder cells. The germline V gene has CDR1 SGHVS and CDR2 FNYEAQ. The ends lost 5 bases at V and 5 bases at J; junction bases unmatched: 5. This CDR3 region has 15 residues. This rearrangement joins TRBV7-6 to TRBJ2-1, with TRBD2 matching 11 bases. This specimen was alloreactive CD8+ T cells from a mixed lymphocyte reaction culture, taken before intestinal transplant. Subset: CFSE-low proliferating T cells sorted from approximately 6-day pre-transplant mixed lymphocyte reaction (GvH or HvG direction). This receptor was taken from a human patient who received an intestinal transplant. CDR3 bases: TGTGCCAGCAGCCCCGGGACTAGCGGAAACAATGAGCAGTTCTTC. Amino acid sequence: CASSPGTSGNNEQFF. The whole variable domain, remainder taken from reference TRBV7-6 and TRBJ2-1, is GAGVSQSPRYKVTKRGQDVALRCDPISGHVSLYWYRQALGQGPEFLTYFNYEAQQDKSGLPNDRFSAERPEGSISTLTIQRTEQRDSAMYRCASSPGTSGNNEQFFGPGTRLTVL.